Given below is one TCR beta chain in context. Its antigen is as yet unknown. These data are taken from a study of T cells in Graves' hyperthyroidism and ophthalmopathy. Study overall: Peripheral blood was collected at initial diagnosis, before any treatment.

From germline, CDR1 is MDHEN and CDR2 SYDVKM. V shed 7 bases and J shed 2 bases, with 12 bases lying between them. This CDR3 contains 14 residues. There were TCR beta CDR3 regions amplified from RNA transcripts. First-round RT-PCR targeting the TCR CDR3 was performed with the HTBI primer set. From the multiplex PCR reads, TCRdb called clonotypes with MiXCR, one entry per CDR3 protein. The repertoire holds roughly 750,000 distinct CDR3 sequences, with roughly 17% as singletons. Points from the study as a whole: Most thyroid clonotypes expanded above 0.001 appeared in blood too.

The sample was blood. The sequence was collected from a man in his late teens or twenties with Graves' hyperthyroidism. The V call is TRBV28, the J call TRBJ1-5; D is undetermined. The CDR3 loop is CASTFHGGNQPQHF. CDR3 in DNA: TGTGCCAGCACTTTTCATGGGGGCAATCAGCCCCAGCATTTT.